What follows are 15 T cell receptor beta chains derived from one specimen sequenced in a study of T-cell memory formation after mild COVID-19. MiXCR, applied by TCRdb to the 5' RACE reads, yields one record per CDR3 protein. Among just over 350,000 distinct CDR3 sequences, 13% to 15% were seen once, and the ten largest hold around 22%. The sample consisted of PBMCs or a T cell subset sorted from them (not recorded which). The receptors stem from a young man who had mild COVID-19 (a few samples of this study predate the infection). Cell type and time point are not known.

The sample holds many counts of this clonotype. The chain couples TRBV12-3 or TRBV12-4 to TRBJ2-1; 10 bases are shared with TRBD2. This CDR3 is 15 amino acids long. After removal of 5 bases from V and 0 bases from J, the junction contained 1 base not matched to a gene. This CDR3 reads CASSPSGSSYNEQFF. The CDR3 nucleotides read TGTGCCAGCAGTCCTAGCGGGAGCTCCTACAATGAGCAGTTCTTC.

This clonotype was counted a few times. The genes are TRBV3-1 and TRBJ2-5; 8 nucleotides agree with TRBD2. This CDR3 is built from 16 residues. After removal of 0 bases from V and 2 bases from J, the junction contained 5 bases not matched to a gene. Germline V CDR1 and CDR2: LGHDT, YNNKEL (reference sequence). Here the CDR3 reads CASSQDLAGRQETQYF. The CDR3 DNA follows: TGTGCCAGCAGCCAAGACTTAGCGGGGCGGCAAGAGACCCAGTACTTC.

Ten or more counts support this clonotype. This chain connects TRBV6-5 to TRBJ1-1; 8 positions agree with TRBD1. CDR1 is MNHEY and CDR2 is SVGAGI in the germline V gene. The CDR3 has 16 amino acids. V lost 2 bases and J lost 3; bases outside the gene matches: 8. CDR3 in DNA: TGTGCCAGCAGTTACGACAGGGGAATTAGGGACACTGAAGCTTTCTTT. This encodes CASSYDRGIRDTEAFF.

This clonotype showed up just a few times. The chain couples TRBV20-1 to TRBJ2-5; 9 bases fit TRBD2. CDR3 size: 16 residues. Germline V gives CDR1 DFQATT, CDR2 SNEGSKA (reference sequence). Germline trimming cut 0 bases from V and 7 bases from J; bases unmatched to any gene: 12. The chain's CDR3 is CSARDRQAGGYGTQYF. For the CDR3, the DNA is TGCAGTGCTAGAGATCGCCAGGCGGGGGGGTATGGGACCCAGTACTTC.

The gene calls are TRBV28 and TRBJ1-1; D gene ambiguous. Germline V gene data show CDR1 as MDHEN and CDR2 as SYDVKM. Deletions cut 3 bases from V and 7 bases from J, with 3 bases between. The CDR3 covers 10 residues. CDR3 DNA: TGTGCCAGCAGTTTGGGTGAAGCTTTCTTT. Translating gives CASSLGEAFF.

V usage is TRBV18 and J usage is TRBJ1-6, with 8 bases aligning to TRBD1. Trimming took 4 bases from V and 8 from J; bases not matched to a gene: 4. CDR3 length: 14 residues. The germline V gene encodes CDR1 KGHSH and CDR2 LQKENI. The CDR3 DNA reads TGTGCCAGCTCACAGACGGACAGGGATTCACCCCTCCACTTT. It translates to CASSQTDRDSPLHF.

The chain has TRBV19 and TRBJ1-5, with a tentative D call TRBD1 (5 bases). Trimming shortened V by 6 bases and J by 6 bases, and 21 bases separated the two germline ends. Germline V gene lookup returns CDR1 LNHDA and CDR2 SQIVND (reference sequence). This CDR3 has 16 amino acids. DNA for the CDR3: TGTGCCAGTAGCGGACACTCACCTCATAAACGTCAGCCCCAGCATTTT. Its protein product is CASSGHSPHKRQPQHF.

This clonotype came up a few times. This chain links TRBV28 with TRBJ2-1; a weak D match, TRBD2 (6 bases). Deletions cut 6 bases from V and 8 bases from J, with 11 bases between. This CDR3 has 12 amino acids. The germline V gene has CDR1 MDHEN and CDR2 SYDVKM. The CDR3 sequence: CASRWREHEQFF. CDR3 in DNA: TGTGCCAGCAGGTGGAGGGAACATGAGCAGTTCTTC.

This clonotype was detected many times. This chain uses TRBV4-1 with TRBJ2-3, with 8 bases identical to TRBD2. CDR3 length: 14 amino acids. The V gene's germline CDR1 is MGHRA and CDR2 YSYEKL. The V segment lost 2 bases and the J segment 4 bases; nucleotides outside the gene matches: 2. The CDR3 sequence is CASSQIGGADTQYF. The CDR3 DNA sequence: TGCGCCAGCAGCCAAATCGGGGGGGCAGATACGCAGTATTTT.

This clonotype was counted between two and nine times. The genes are TRBV6-2 or TRBV6-3 and TRBJ1-5, with 7 bases identical to TRBD1. Germline-derived CDR1 and CDR2 are MNHEY and SVGEGT. The CDR3 has 15 amino acids. V dropped 3 bases and J dropped 0; count of bases not matched to a gene: 2. This CDR3 is CASSYRQGSNQPQHF. The CDR3 DNA reads as TGTGCCAGCAGTTATCGACAGGGTAGCAATCAGCCCCAGCATTTT.

V is TRBV19 and J is TRBJ1-1; D uncertain. Trimming removed 1 base from V and 0 bases from J, with 9 bases in between. The CDR3 contains 15 residues. Germline V gene lookup returns CDR1 LNHDA and CDR2 SQIVND (reference sequence). CDR3 protein: CASSIAWGLNTEAFF. The CDR3 DNA reads TGTGCCAGTAGTATAGCGTGGGGTCTGAACACTGAAGCTTTCTTT.

The chain links TRBV7-2 to TRBJ2-7; TRBD2 matches 7 bases. CDR1 is SGHTA and CDR2 is FQGNSA in the germline V gene. V was pared by 1 base and J by 1 base, with 7 bases of the junction left unmatched. The CDR3 contains 16 residues. CDR3 DNA sequence: TGTGCCAGCAGCTTAGTCCGGGGGGACGGATCCTACGAGCAGTACTTC. The encoded protein is CASSLVRGDGSYEQYF. Based on the CDR3 plus reference TRBV7-2 and TRBJ2-7, the full variable domain is GAGVSQSPSNKVTEKGKDVELRCDPISGHTALYWYRQSLGQGLEFLIYFQGNSAPDKSGLPSDRFSAERTGGSVSTLTIQRTQQEDSAVYLCASSLVRGDGSYEQYFGPGTRLTVT.

This clonotype was picked up many times. The genes are TRBV7-6 and TRBJ1-1; D is ambiguous. Trimming stripped 5 bases from V and 5 bases from J, with 12 bases between. The CDR3 spans 13 residues. Germline V gene data show CDR1 as SGHVS and CDR2 as FNYEAQ. This chain's CDR3 is CASSLYPGTEAFF. The CDR3 DNA follows: TGTGCCAGCAGCCTCTACCCGGGGACTGAAGCTTTCTTT.

V and J are TRBV6-5 and TRBJ2-2, with D unresolved. This CDR3 is 16 amino acids long. Looked up from germline, CDR1 is MNHEY and CDR2 is SVGAGI. Trimming left V 7 bases short and J 1 base short, with 16 bases between. CDR3 nucleotide sequence: TGTGCCAGCATGGTCGGCGAGACGGGGAACACCGGGGAGCTGTTTTTT. This codes for CASMVGETGNTGELFF.

This clonotype was counted at least ten times. V usage is TRBV18 and J usage is TRBJ2-7; a possible D gene is TRBD1 (6 bases). CDR1 and CDR2 (germline): KGHSH, LQKENI. CDR3 length: 13 amino acids. The V gene lost 6 bases and the J gene lost 2 bases, with 11 bases spanning the gap. CDR3 in amino acids: CASSSGTTYEQYF. The DNA for the CDR3 is TGTGCCAGCTCCTCCGGGACAACCTACGAGCAGTACTTC.